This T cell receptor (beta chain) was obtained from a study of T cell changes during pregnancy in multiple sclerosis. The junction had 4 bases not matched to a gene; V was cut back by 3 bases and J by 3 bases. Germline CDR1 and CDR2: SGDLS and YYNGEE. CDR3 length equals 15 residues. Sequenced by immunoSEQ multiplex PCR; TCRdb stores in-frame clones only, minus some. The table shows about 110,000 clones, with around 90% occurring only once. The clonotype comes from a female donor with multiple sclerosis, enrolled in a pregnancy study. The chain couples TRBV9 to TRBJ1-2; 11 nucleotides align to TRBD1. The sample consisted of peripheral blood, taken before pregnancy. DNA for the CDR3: TGTGCCAGCAGCGCGGGGACAGGGGGGGACTATGGCTACACCTTC. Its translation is CASSAGTGGDYGYTF.